The entry that follows covers one T cell receptor (beta chain) sequence. This sample was taken from a study of blood T cell repertoires in COVID-19. Background on the study: Researchers got acute and convalescent COVID-19 samples from the United States, Italy and Spain. PBMCs, B-cell-depleted T cells, or T cells were the source of the cDNA or gDNA that made up the material.

Libraries were prepared by immunoSEQ multiplex PCR; TCRdb keeps only in-frame clonotypes and omits some of them. The repertoire includes 450,000 to 500,000 clones, approximately 86% of them detected once, and roughly 8.5% sits in the top ten. Donors of Cohort 3 who recovered were those that had two negative PCRs, clearance, or symptom resolution. Trimming shortened V by 5 bases and J by 5 bases, and 11 bases separated the two germline ends. CDR1 and CDR2 from the germline V gene are SGHDN and FVKESK. This CDR3 is 13 amino acids long. The chain uses TRBV14 and TRBJ2-3; D not certain. Sample: PBMCs or T cells enriched from blood (not recorded which). This TCR was recovered from a woman aged 55-75 years who had recovered from COVID-19. The CDR3 reads CASSSSGGDTQYF. In DNA, the CDR3 is TGTGCCAGCAGCTCCTCCGGCGGAGATACGCAGTATTTT.